Here is one T cell receptor beta chain with its context. The target antigen is unknown. This specimen belongs to a study of response to subunit inactivated influenza vaccine. TCRdb called the RT-PCR reads again in MiXCR, with one record for every CDR3 protein. In the table there are approximately 530,000 distinct CDR3 sequences, 10% to 15% of which are singletons. Study findings and constraints: Only a handful of new T cells, the authors suggested, are recruited with each seasonal influenza vaccination.

The CDR3 runs 13 residues. Trimming stripped 5 bases from V and 6 bases from J, with 13 bases between. Looked up from germline, CDR1 is SEHNR and CDR2 is FQNEAQ (reference sequence). The rearrangement uses TRBV7-9 and TRBJ2-5; tentatively, D is TRBD1 (5 bases). Sample: PBMCs from blood, taken roughly 47 days after vaccination. This sequence was found in a man in his fifties or sixties who received an inactivated influenza vaccine. The CDR3 loop is CASSPIQGQTQYF. The DNA for the CDR3 is TGTGCCAGCAGCCCGATTCAGGGTCAGACCCAGTACTTC.